This T cell receptor beta chain was sequenced during a study of breast tumors, draining lymph nodes, adjacent tissues. Breast cancer patients provided tissue from their axillary draining lymph nodes. Using its own MiXCR run on the multiplex PCR reads, TCRdb lists one record per CDR3 protein. Altogether 150,000 to 200,000 distinct CDR3 sequences are present, around 29% being singletons, with the ten largest covering 4% to 5.5%. Findings and limits, study-wide: Tumor TCR diversity was below lymph nodes but above nontumor tissue. Most tumor T cells seemingly derive from lymph node, then expand in tumor. Tumor and nontumor repertoires were significantly more similar in luminal-like than in basal-like breast cancer. Tumor T cell lymph node origin was a supported hypothesis, not proven.

The germline V gene encodes CDR1 SNHLY and CDR2 FYNNEI. The CDR3 covers 9 residues. This clonotype has a handful of counts. Its specificity is not known. One end of the junction is discordant with germline, which a read error may explain. This clonotype was sampled from a female donor with breast cancer. Some clones in this sample may be carry-over from other donors' samples. The rearrangement links TRBV2 to TRBJ1-4, with D possibly matching TRBD1 (6 bases). The sequenced sample consisted of axillary lymph node tissue. This CDR3 reads CASSATGSF. DNA of the CDR3: TGTGCCAGCAGTGCCACAGGGTCCTTT.